This T cell receptor beta chain was retrieved from a study of blood T cell repertoires in COVID-19. Study information: Sites across the United States, Italy and Spain contributed samples from acute and convalescent COVID-19. T cells, B-cell-depleted T cells, or PBMCs provided the cDNA or gDNA that served as material.

As originally analysed: How many nucleated cells were present was estimated from reference gene primer amplification. Clones were read by immunoSEQ multiplex PCR, and TCRdb kept only the in-frame ones, dropping some. The D gene and trimming were derived from the DNA, and the V and J assignments and clone size from that table. Of around 150,000 clones listed, around 89% are singletons. This clonotype was obtained from a woman aged 55-70 years with active COVID-19. Sequenced: peripheral blood.

CDR3 DNA: TGTGCCAGCAGCCGCCAACAGAGTATGAACACTGAAGCTTTCTTT. Amino acids: CASSRQQSMNTEAFF. The V gene is TRBV7-2, the J gene TRBJ1-1; D is unresolved. Trimming removed 5 bases from V and 0 bases from J, with 13 bases in between. Per germline, CDR1 SGHTA and CDR2 FQGNSA. The CDR3 extends over 15 amino acids.